Listed below are T cell receptor beta chains from one sample, sequenced in a study of T cell repertoires in cytomegalovirus infection. MiXCR, applied by TCRdb to the reads, yields one record per CDR3 protein. The sample contains around 740,000 distinct CDR3 sequences, 35% to 40% of which appear only once. Sequenced input: PBMCs. These receptor sequences come from a human donor in good health (CMV status not recorded). Some clones in this sample may be carry-over from other donors' samples. Both conserved end residues are part of each CDR3. The D gene is left open where the match is weak. Size is stated for part of the rows, as once, few or many counts, or as a class when the clone is expanded.

TRBV19	TRBD2	TRBJ2-1	-	CASSIPTSGSRAEEQFF	TGTGCCAGTAGTATTCCCACTAGCGGGAGTAGGGCGGAAGAGCAGTTCTTC
TRBV6-6	TRBD2	TRBJ2-1	-	CASSDVAGDDEQFF	TGTGCCAGCAGTGACGTAGCGGGAGATGATGAGCAGTTCTTC
TRBV24-1	TRBD1	TRBJ2-7	few	CATSDLLAGQGAYEQYF	TGTGCCACCAGTGACTTGCTTGCGGGACAGGGGGCCTACGAGCAGTACTTC
TRBV28	TRBD2	TRBJ2-7	-	CASPPTSGSSYEQYF	TGTGCCAGCCCCCCGACTAGCGGGAGTTCGTACGAGCAGTACTTC
TRBV12-3/TRBV12-4	-	TRBJ1-4	few	CASRGGPGTNEKLFF	TGTGCCAGTCGGGGGGGGCCGGGGACTAATGAAAAACTGTTTTTT
TRBV20-1	TRBD2	TRBJ2-1	few	CSAPALAGGNEQFF	TGCAGTGCCCCCGCACTAGCGGGGGGCAATGAGCAGTTCTTC
TRBV7-9	-	TRBJ2-7	-	CASSHYPTDEQYF	TGTGCCAGCAGCCACTACCCGACGGACGAGCAGTACTTC
TRBV11-1	TRBD1	TRBJ1-1	few	CASSFVDRAGTEAFF	TGTGCCAGCAGCTTCGTGGACAGGGCAGGCACTGAAGCTTTCTTT
TRBV12-3/TRBV12-4	TRBD2	TRBJ2-5	-	CASGPGTSEETQYF	TGTGCCAGCGGTCCCGGGACTAGCGAAGAGACCCAGTACTTC
TRBV28	-	TRBJ2-2	-	CASSRTGEVPGELFF	TGTGCCAGCAGTCGCACGGGGGAGGTTCCCGGGGAGCTGTTTTTT
TRBV4-1	TRBD1	TRBJ1-1	-	CASSRDSALNTEDFF	TGCGCCAGCAGCAGGGACAGCGCTCTGAACACTGAAGATTTCTTT
TRBV12-3/TRBV12-4	TRBD1	TRBJ2-1	-	CASIDRGSSYNEQFF	TGTGCCAGCATTGACAGGGGAAGTTCCTACAATGAGCAGTTCTTC
TRBV7-2	-	TRBJ1-2	few	CASSFLPHGRNYGYTF	TGTGCCAGCAGCTTCCTTCCCCATGGGAGGAACTATGGCTACACCTTC
TRBV4-1	-	TRBJ1-1	once	CASSQRGVATEAFF	TGCGCCAGCAGCCAGAGAGGGGTGGCCACTGAAGCTTTCTTT
TRBV7-2	-	TRBJ2-4	many	CASNPGRGSALAKNIQYF	TGTGCCAGCAACCCGGGACGCGGAAGTGCTCTAGCCAAAAACATTCAGTACTTC
TRBV20-1	-	TRBJ1-4	-	CSGGSTNEKLFF	TGCAGTGGAGGCAGCACTAATGAAAAACTGTTTTTT
TRBV7-9	-	TRBJ2-2	few	CASSWDSQRNTGELFF	TGTGCCAGCAGCTGGGACTCCCAAAGGAACACCGGGGAGCTGTTTTTT
TRBV20-1	-	TRBJ2-1	-	CSAVPPLLWTDNEQFF	TGCAGTGCCGTACCCCCCCTCCTGTGGACGGACAATGAGCAGTTCTTC
TRBV13	TRBD1	TRBJ1-2	-	CASSSKADRASYGYTF	TGTGCCAGCAGCTCGAAAGCGGACAGGGCAAGCTATGGCTACACCTTC
TRBV18	-	TRBJ2-1	few	CASSPSRTSGNEQFF	TGTGCCAGCTCACCGAGCCGAACAAGCGGCAATGAGCAGTTCTTC
TRBV19	-	TRBJ1-1	-	CASSLQGQAMNTEAFF	TGTGCCAGTAGTCTCCAGGGTCAGGCAATGAACACTGAAGCTTTCTTT
TRBV2	-	TRBJ1-1	-	CASSEGGTGGTEAFF	TGTGCCAGCAGTGAAGGGGGAACAGGTGGCACTGAAGCTTTCTTT